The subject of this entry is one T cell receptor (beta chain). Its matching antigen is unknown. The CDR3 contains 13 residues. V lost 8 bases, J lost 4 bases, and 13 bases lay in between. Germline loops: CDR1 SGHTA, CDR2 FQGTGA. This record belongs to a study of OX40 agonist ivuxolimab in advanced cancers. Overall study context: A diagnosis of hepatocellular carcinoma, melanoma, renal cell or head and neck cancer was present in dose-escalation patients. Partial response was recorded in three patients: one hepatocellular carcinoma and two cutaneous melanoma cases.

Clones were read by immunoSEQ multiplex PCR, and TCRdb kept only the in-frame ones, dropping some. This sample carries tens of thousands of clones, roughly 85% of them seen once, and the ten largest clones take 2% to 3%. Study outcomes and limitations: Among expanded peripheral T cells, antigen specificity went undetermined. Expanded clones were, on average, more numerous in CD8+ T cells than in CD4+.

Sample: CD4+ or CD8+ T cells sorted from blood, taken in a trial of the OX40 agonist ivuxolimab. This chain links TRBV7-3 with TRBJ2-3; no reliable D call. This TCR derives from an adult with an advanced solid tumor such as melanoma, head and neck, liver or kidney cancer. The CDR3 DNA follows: TGTGCCAGCTCACCTGGGAAGGCAGATACGCAGTATTTT. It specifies CASSPGKADTQYF.